These T cell receptor beta chains were read from a single sample in a study of blood T cell repertoires in COVID-19. Produced via immunoSEQ multiplex PCR; TCRdb's table is partial and in-frame only. Among roughly 140,000 clones listed, 80% to 90% were seen once. Sequenced material: peripheral blood. These TCRs come from a woman aged 45-60 years in a cohort sampled during active or convalescent COVID-19. Both conserved end residues are part of each CDR3. The D gene is left open where the match is weak. Size is stated for part of the rows, as once, few or many counts, or as a class when the clone is expanded.

TRBV10-3	-	TRBJ1-1	TRBD1	TGTGCCATCAGTGTGCAGGGGGCTCACACTGAAGCTTTCTTT	CAISVQGAHTEAFF
TRBV7-2	-	TRBJ1-2	-	TGTGCCAGCAGCCAAAGAACCGGTGGCTACACCTTC	CASSQRTGGYTF
TRBV24-1	-	TRBJ1-5	TRBD1	TGTGCCACCGCCGGGACAGGGCTCCAGCCCCAGCATTTT	CATAGTGLQPQHF
TRBV18	-	TRBJ1-1	TRBD1	TGTGCCAGCTCACAGGATTACTACAGGGGAACTGAAGCTTTCTTT	CASSQDYYRGTEAFF
TRBV3-1/TRBV3-2	-	TRBJ2-3	TRBD2	TGTGCCAGCAGCCGAAGCGTGGCGGCGGGGGGGCCAGATACGCAGTATTTT	CASSRSVAAGGPDTQYF
TRBV11-2	-	TRBJ1-1	-	TGTGCCAGCAGCTTAGGGACAGAAATTGAAGCTTTCTTT	CASSLGTEIEAFF
TRBV6-2/TRBV6-3	-	TRBJ1-5	-	TGTGCCAGCAGTTACGGGGGGGGACAGCCCCAGCATTTT	CASSYGGGQPQHF
TRBV6-5	-	TRBJ1-3	-	TGTGCCAGCAGCCGAGGGGGCTCTGGAAACACCATATATTTT	CASSRGGSGNTIYF
TRBV7-8	-	TRBJ2-3	TRBD2	TGTGCCAGCAGCTACGGGAGGACAGATACGCAGTATTTT	CASSYGRTDTQYF
TRBV19	-	TRBJ1-6	-	TGTGCCAGTAGTATAGCTGGGGTCGGGAGCTCCTATAATTCACCCCTCCACTTT	CASSIAGVGSSYNSPLHF
TRBV5-1	-	TRBJ1-2	TRBD1	TGCGCCAGCGGAGGGACAGCTACTAACTATGGCTACACCTTC	CASGGTATNYGYTF
TRBV7-7	-	TRBJ2-5	-	TGTGCCAGCAGCACCACTAGGGAGGGGGGAGAGACCCAGTACTTC	CASSTTREGGETQYF
TRBV29-1	-	TRBJ2-5	-	TGCAGCGGAACGAGCGGGGAGACCCAGTACTTC	CSGTSGETQYF
TRBV2	-	TRBJ1-3	-	TGTGCCAGCAGTGCCCAGTTTGTCGGGAACTCTGGAAACACCATATATTTT	CASSAQFVGNSGNTIYF
TRBV5-8	-	TRBJ2-3	-	TGTGCCAGCAGCTTGTGGGGGGGCCCCACAGATACGCAGTATTTT	CASSLWGGPTDTQYF
TRBV6-5	-	TRBJ2-7	TRBD1	TGTGCCAGCAGACCTACAGGGGGCGAGCAGTACTTC	CASRPTGGEQYF
TRBV5-5	-	TRBJ2-1	TRBD2	TGTGCCAGCAGCTTCTCAGCGGGGGTGGACAATGAGCAGTTCTTC	CASSFSAGVDNEQFF
TRBV18	-	TRBJ1-4	-	TGTGCCAGCTCACCACGGCAGGATAATGAAAAACTGTTTTTT	CASSPRQDNEKLFF
TRBV2	few	TRBJ1-4	TRBD1	TGTGCCAGCAGTAGAGACAGGGGAAAAAATGAAAAACTGTTTTTT	CASSRDRGKNEKLFF
TRBV19	-	TRBJ2-4	-	TGTGCCAGTAGGGCGGGGGCAGGGGCGAACATTCAGTACTTC	CASRAGAGANIQYF
TRBV10-3	-	TRBJ1-1	-	TGTGCCACCTACTCTTCGGGACACAACACTGAAGCTTTCTTT	CATYSSGHNTEAFF
TRBV3-1/TRBV3-2	-	TRBJ2-3	TRBD2	TGTGCCAGCAGCCCCCGGACTCTAGCGGGAGACACAGATACGCAGTATTTT	CASSPRTLAGDTDTQYF
TRBV7-3	-	TRBJ2-7	TRBD2	TGTGCCAGCAGCCTATTTTCGGGACTAGCGGGGACAACCTACGAGCAGTACTTC	CASSLFSGLAGTTYEQYF
TRBV2	-	TRBJ2-6	-	TGTGCCGGCCGAGGGATTTCTGGGGCCAACGTCCTGACTTTC	CAGRGISGANVLTF
TRBV18	few	TRBJ1-3	-	TGTGCCAGCTCACGGAGACAGGCTTTCTCTGGAAACACCATATATTTT	CASSRRQAFSGNTIYF
TRBV7-6	-	TRBJ1-3	-	TGTGCCAGCAGCTTAAGTAGCGGACTATCGGACACCATATATTTT	CASSLSSGLSDTIYF
TRBV19	-	TRBJ1-6	TRBD1	TGTGCCAGTGGGGACAGTTTCTATAATTCACCCCTCCACTTT	CASGDSFYNSPLHF
TRBV7-7	-	TRBJ2-5	-	TGTGCTAGCAGCCTAAGTGGGGGAAGGGGGCAAGAGACCCAGTACTTC	CASSLSGGRGQETQYF
TRBV21-1	-	TRBJ1-5	-	TGTGCCAGCAGCAAAGCGATGGATGGGCAGTACAATCAGCCCCAGCATTTT	CASSKAMDGQYNQPQHF
TRBV18	-	TRBJ1-1	-	TGTGCCAGCTCACAATCTATATGGACAGCCAACACTGAAGCTTTCTTT	CASSQSIWTANTEAFF
TRBV3-1/TRBV3-2	-	TRBJ2-5	TRBD2	TGTGCCAGCAGCCAATTAGCGGGGGGGCTTCATAGGACCCAGTACTTC	CASSQLAGGLHRTQYF
TRBV7-9	-	TRBJ1-4	TRBD1	TGTGCCAGCAGCTTAAGGGACAGGGGAAATGAAAAACTGTTTTTT	CASSLRDRGNEKLFF
TRBV12-2	-	TRBJ2-1	-	TGTGCAAGTCGCTTCATGTCCGGGGACTACAATGAGCAGTTCTTC	CASRFMSGDYNEQFF
TRBV7-6	-	TRBJ2-3	TRBD2	TGTGCCAGCAGCCAAGCGGGGGGTGGAGATACGCAGTATTTT	CASSQAGGGDTQYF
TRBV19	few	TRBJ1-3	TRBD1	TGTGCCAGTAGATTGGACAGGGGGTCTGGAAACACCATATATTTT	CASRLDRGSGNTIYF
TRBV10-3	-	TRBJ2-3	-	TGTGCCATCAGTGAAGGTCAGGGTGTAGATACGCAGTATTTT	CAISEGQGVDTQYF
TRBV28	-	TRBJ1-4	-	TGTGCCAGCAGGACAGCTAATGAAAAACTGTTTTTT	CASRTANEKLFF
TRBV2	-	TRBJ2-3	-	TGTGCCAGCAGTCCCCCTTTCACAGATACGCAGTATTTT	CASSPPFTDTQYF
TRBV3-1/TRBV3-2	-	TRBJ2-5	TRBD2	TGTGCCAGCAGCCCGCCAACGGGACTAGGGGCGGAGACCCAGTACTTC	CASSPPTGLGAETQYF
TRBV5-1	-	TRBJ2-7	-	TGCGCCAGCAGCTCACACTACGAGCAGTACTTC	CASSSHYEQYF
TRBV19	-	TRBJ1-2	-	TGTGCCATTAGTCAGTGGCCCTATGGCTACACCTTC	CAISQWPYGYTF
TRBV12-3/TRBV12-4	-	TRBJ1-2	-	TGTGCCAGCAGTTTCGGGTTGGACTATGGCTACACCTTC	CASSFGLDYGYTF
TRBV30	few	TRBJ1-5	TRBD1	TGTGCCTGGGACAGGGGGCGGGTCAGCAATCAGCCCCAGCATTTT	CAWDRGRVSNQPQHF
TRBV5-1	-	TRBJ1-6	-	TGCGCCAGCAGCTTGGCCGGGACACCCTATAATTCACCCCTCCACTTT	CASSLAGTPYNSPLHF
TRBV24-1	-	TRBJ2-1	-	TGTGCCACCAGTGCCCCGGGATACAATGAGCAGTTCTTC	CATSAPGYNEQFF
TRBV2	-	TRBJ2-7	-	TGTGCCAGCAGTGATGCGGAGAACTCCTACGAGCAGTACTTC	CASSDAENSYEQYF
TRBV2	-	TRBJ1-6	-	TGTGCCAGCAGTGAAGTCCAGGCCACGCGTTCACCCCTCCACTTT	CASSEVQATRSPLHF
TRBV4-3	-	TRBJ2-3	TRBD2	TGCGCCAGCAGCCAGGGGCGGGGGAGCACAGATACGCAGTATTTT	CASSQGRGSTDTQYF
TRBV11-3	-	TRBJ2-5	-	TGTGCCAGCAGCTTAGACGCGGAGACCCAGTACTTC	CASSLDAETQYF
TRBV7-3	-	TRBJ1-6	-	TGTGCCAGCAGCTTAGGTCCTCCGGGGGATTCACCCCTCCACTTT	CASSLGPPGDSPLHF
TRBV5-1	-	TRBJ1-1	TRBD1	TGCGCCAGCAGCTCGACAGGGAATACTGAAGCTTTCTTT	CASSSTGNTEAFF
TRBV11-2	-	TRBJ2-2	-	-	CASSLPGLAGGFGAGELFF
TRBV18	-	TRBJ2-7	TRBD2	TGTGCCAGCTCACCAAGGTCTAGCGGGTTGACCTACGAGCAGTACTTC	CASSPRSSGLTYEQYF